Listed here is a single T cell receptor beta chain. Other DNA sequences in the sample encode the same CDR3. These data originate in a study of shared clonotypes between healthy human individuals. CDR3 length: 15 amino acids. Germline V CDR1 and CDR2: SGDLS, YYNGEE. V was pared by 1 base and J by 3 bases, with 11 bases between. Using immunoSEQ multiplex PCR, the repertoire was profiled, and TCRdb retains in-frame clones only, with some absent. Among millions of clones, just over 90% were seen once, and the ten largest hold roughly 0.13%. This sequence originates from a man between 18 and 35 years old in good health. The rearrangement uses TRBV9 and TRBJ2-1; D not certain. The source material was naive CD4+ T cells sorted from blood. This sample's subset: CD45RA+ positively selected. DNA of the CDR3: TGTGCCAGCAGCGTATGGAACTCCGGCTACAATGAGCAGTTCTTC. Translating gives CASSVWNSGYNEQFF.